These 9 T cell receptor beta chains came from one sample sequenced in a study of blood T cell repertoires in COVID-19. Libraries were prepared by immunoSEQ multiplex PCR; TCRdb keeps only in-frame clonotypes and omits some of them. Among 100,000 to 150,000 clones listed, 65% to 90% were seen once. The specimen sequenced was peripheral blood. These receptors were obtained from a woman older than 75 with acute or convalescent COVID-19.

The chain uses TRBV6-5 and TRBJ1-1, with D possibly matching TRBD1 (6 bases). This CDR3 has 15 residues. V gave up 0 bases and J gave up 3 bases, with 11 bases separating them. Germline V gene data show CDR1 as MNHEY and CDR2 as SVGAGI. The CDR3 loop is CASSYSNRVDTEAFF. CDR3 bases: TGTGCCAGCAGTTACTCGAACAGGGTAGACACTGAAGCTTTCTTT.

Note on this clone: This may come from a read error, since a much larger clone is one base off. The V call is TRBV3-1 (or the pseudogene TRBV3-2), the J call TRBJ1-1; D is possibly TRBD1 (5 bases). CDR1 and CDR2 (germline): LGHDT, YNNKEL (reference sequence). This CDR3 is built from 13 residues. V was clipped by 8 bases and J by 3 bases, with 13 bases between them. The CDR3: CASSNCRDTEAFF. CDR3 bases: TGTGCCAGCTCCAACTGCAGGGACACTGAAGCTTTCTTT.

The chain employs TRBV7-3 and TRBJ2-3; no definite D call. The germline V gene has CDR1 SGHTA and CDR2 FQGTGA. The CDR3 extends over 13 amino acids. V lost 0 bases and J 3 bases, leaving 4 bases between the germline ends. CDR3 nucleotide sequence: TGTGCCAGCAGCTTAACTGCGACAGATACGCAGTATTTT. Translating it yields CASSLTATDTQYF.

This sequence joins TRBV27 and TRBJ1-2; the match to TRBD1 covers 8 bases. This CDR3 has 13 amino acids. Looked up from germline, CDR1 is MNHEY and CDR2 is SMNVEV (reference sequence). The CDR3 loop is CATSTRTGRGYTF. CDR3 nucleotides: TGTGCTACCAGCACCCGGACAGGGAGAGGCTACACCTTC.

The chain is built from TRBV11-3 and TRBJ2-2; TRBD1 matches at 7 bases. CDR1 SGHNT and CDR2 YENEEA come from the germline V gene. Losses at the gene ends were 5 bases for V and 7 bases for J; bases not matched to a gene: 13. There are 16 residues in the CDR3. CDR3 sequence reads: CASSPRRRGHGGELFF. CDR3 sequence (DNA): TGTGCCAGCAGCCCCCGTCGAAGGGGGCATGGCGGGGAGCTGTTTTTT.

The sample holds one count of this clone. This rearrangement joins TRBV2 to TRBJ1-2, with TRBD1 as a possible D gene (5 bases). The CDR3 sequence is 13 residues long. V was pared by 5 bases and J by 1 base, with 8 bases between. Germline V CDR1 and CDR2: SNHLY, FYNNEI. CDR3 sequence (DNA): TGTGCCAGCAGTCGGGACTTTAACTATGGCTACACCTTC. This encodes CASSRDFNYGYTF.

The chain is built from TRBV5-1 and TRBJ1-1; D might be TRBD1 (6 bases). The germline CDR1 and CDR2 sequences are SGHRS and YFSETQ. Trimming shortened V by 2 bases and J by 4 bases, and 12 bases separated the two germline ends. CDR3 length: 14 residues. CDR3 sequence (DNA): TGCGCCAGCAGCTTAGAGAGGGGGAGCACTGAAGCTTTCTTT. Its protein is CASSLERGSTEAFF.

V gene TRBV4-1 combines with J gene TRBJ1-5; 7 bases agree with TRBD1. V shed 3 bases, J shed 7 bases, and the junction held 12 bases outside the gene matches. This CDR3 is 16 amino acids long. CDR1 and CDR2 (germline): MGHRA, YSYEKL. DNA for the CDR3: TGCGCCAGCAGCCACCCGGGGACAGCGAAGGGGCAGCCCCAGCATTTT. Residues: CASSHPGTAKGQPQHF.

The chain employs TRBV2 and TRBJ1-1, with a tentative D call TRBD1 (6 bases). V lost 10 bases and J 1 base, leaving 16 bases between the germline ends. CDR1 is SNHLY, CDR2 FYNNEI, per germline. This CDR3 contains 14 residues. In nucleotides, the CDR3 is TGTGCCACCACCCAGAGGACAGCGAACACTGAAGCTTTCTTT. It is translated as CATTQRTANTEAFF. Complete variable domain (other parts from reference TRBV2 and TRBJ1-1): EPEVTQTPSHQVTQMGQEVILRCVPISNHLYFYWYRQILGQKVEFLVSFYNNEISEKSEIFDDQFSVERPDGSNFTLKIRSTKLEDSAMYFCATTQRTANTEAFFGQGTRLTVV.